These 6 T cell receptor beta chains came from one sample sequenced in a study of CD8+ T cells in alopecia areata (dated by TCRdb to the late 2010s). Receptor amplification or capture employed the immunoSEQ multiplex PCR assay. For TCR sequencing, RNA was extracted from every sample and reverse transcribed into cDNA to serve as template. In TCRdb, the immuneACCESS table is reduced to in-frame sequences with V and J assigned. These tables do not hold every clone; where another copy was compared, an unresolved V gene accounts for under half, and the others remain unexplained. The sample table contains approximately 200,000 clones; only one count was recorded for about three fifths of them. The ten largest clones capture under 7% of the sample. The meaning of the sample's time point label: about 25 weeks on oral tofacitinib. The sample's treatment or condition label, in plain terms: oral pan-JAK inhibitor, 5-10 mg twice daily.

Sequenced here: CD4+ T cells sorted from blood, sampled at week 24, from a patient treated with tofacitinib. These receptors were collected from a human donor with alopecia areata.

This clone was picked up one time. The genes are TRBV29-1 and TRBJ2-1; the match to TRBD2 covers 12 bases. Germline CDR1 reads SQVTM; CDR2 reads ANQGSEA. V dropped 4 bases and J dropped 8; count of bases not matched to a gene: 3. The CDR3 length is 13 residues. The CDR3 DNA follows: TGCAGCGTTGGACTAGCGGGGGCTTATGAGCAGTTCTTC. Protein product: CSVGLAGAYEQFF.

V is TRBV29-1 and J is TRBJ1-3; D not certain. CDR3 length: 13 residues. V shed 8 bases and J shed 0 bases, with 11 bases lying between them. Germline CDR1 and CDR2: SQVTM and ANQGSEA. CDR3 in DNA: TGCAGCTGCGGAGGTAACTCTGGAAACACCATATATTTT. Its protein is CSCGGNSGNTIYF. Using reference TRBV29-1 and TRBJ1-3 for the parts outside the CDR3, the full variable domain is SAVISQKPSRDICQRGTSLTIQCQVDSQVTMMFWYRQQPGQSLTLIATANQGSEATYESGFVIDKFPISRPNLTFSTLTVSNMSPEDSSIYLCSCGGNSGNTIYFGEGSWLTVV.

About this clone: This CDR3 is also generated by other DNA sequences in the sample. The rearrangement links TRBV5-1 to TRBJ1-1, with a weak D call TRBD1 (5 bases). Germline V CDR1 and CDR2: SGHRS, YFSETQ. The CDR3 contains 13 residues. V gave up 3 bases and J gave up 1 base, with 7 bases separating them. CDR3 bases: TGCGCCAGCAGCTCCCAGGGGAACACTGAAGCTTTCTTT. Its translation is CASSSQGNTEAFF. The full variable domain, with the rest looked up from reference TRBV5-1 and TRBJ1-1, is KAGVTQTPRYLIKTRGQQVTLSCSPISGHRSVSWYQQTPGQGLQFLFEYFSETQRNKGNFPGRFSGRQFSNSRSEMNVSTLELGDSALYLCASSSQGNTEAFFGQGTRLTVV.

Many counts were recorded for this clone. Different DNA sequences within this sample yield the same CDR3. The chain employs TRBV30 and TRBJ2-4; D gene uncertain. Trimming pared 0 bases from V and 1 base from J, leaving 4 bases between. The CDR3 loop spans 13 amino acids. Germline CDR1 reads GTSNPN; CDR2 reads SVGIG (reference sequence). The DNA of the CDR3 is TGTGCCTGGAGTGTACAGGCCAAAAACATTCAGTACTTC. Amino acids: CAWSVQAKNIQYF.

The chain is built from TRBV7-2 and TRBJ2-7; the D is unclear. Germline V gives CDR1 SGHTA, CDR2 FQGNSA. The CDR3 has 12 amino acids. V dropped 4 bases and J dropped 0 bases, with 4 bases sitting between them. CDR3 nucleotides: TGTGCCAGCAGCTCCCACTCCTACGAGCAGTACTTC. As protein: CASSSHSYEQYF.

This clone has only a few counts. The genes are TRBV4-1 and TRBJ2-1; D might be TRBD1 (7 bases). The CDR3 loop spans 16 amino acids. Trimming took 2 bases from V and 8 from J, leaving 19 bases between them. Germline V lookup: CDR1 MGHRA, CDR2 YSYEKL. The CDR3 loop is CASSQLTSRQGDEQFF. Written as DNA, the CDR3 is TGCGCCAGCAGCCAACTTACTAGCCGACAGGGCGATGAGCAGTTCTTC.